Sequencing of this T cell receptor (beta chain) was carried out in a study of blood T cell repertoires in COVID-19. For the study at large: Samples representing acute and convalescent COVID-19 were sourced from the United States, Italy and Spain. Sources were T cells, B-cell-depleted T cells, or PBMCs; the material itself was cDNA or gDNA.

Germline loops: CDR1 SGHTA, CDR2 FQGTGA. The CDR3 has 15 amino acids. V was clipped by 1 base and J by 2 bases, with 10 bases between them. TCRdb's copy holds only in-frame clones and misses some; the assay was immunoSEQ multiplex PCR. The table has around 220,000 clones, more than 70% seen once. The chain carries TRBV7-3 and TRBJ2-3, with D possibly being TRBD2 (5 bases). Sequenced sample: peripheral blood. The clonotype was recovered from a woman between 40 and 55 years old who had recovered from COVID-19. For the CDR3, the DNA is TGTGCCAGCAGCTTAAGAGGGCCGCCCACAGATACGCAGTATTTT. Translated, it gives CASSLRGPPTDTQYF.